Listed here is a single TCR beta chain. The data were obtained in a study of identical twins. TCRdb redid the calling of the 5' RACE reads with MiXCR, one entry per CDR3 protein. The sample records under 900,000 distinct CDR3 sequences, 15% to 20% being singletons. The CDR3 consists of 16 residues. V was clipped by 4 bases and J by 3 bases, with 17 bases between them. These data were likewise used in another study, on T cells expressing NK-cell markers.

J is TRBJ2-3 and V is TRBV12-3 or TRBV12-4, with D possibly being TRBD2 (6 bases). The sample was PBMCs. The receptor was derived from a woman between 18 and 30 years old in good health. The CDR3 DNA is TGTGCCAGCAGTTCCACCGCGGCGGGGCGAACAGATACGCAGTATTTT. It is translated as CASSSTAAGRTDTQYF.